These 14 T cell receptor beta chains originate from one sample sequenced in a study of cytomegalovirus exposure and HLA in healthy donors. A multiplex PCR was run with 60 Vbeta primers and 13 Jbeta primers. The assay was immunoSEQ multiplex PCR, and TCRdb's table has in-frame clones only and misses some. Counted here are under 250,000 clones, around 76% occurring once; the ten biggest clones make up about 1.9%. The sample taken for sequencing was PBMCs. The receptors were gathered from a man aged 25-40 years in good health and CMV-seronegative.

V is TRBV6-1 and J is TRBJ2-1, with D possibly being TRBD1 (5 bases). The germline V gene encodes CDR1 MNHNS and CDR2 SASEGT. Between the trimmed V and J ends, which lost 1 base and 7 bases, there was a span of 8 bases. The CDR3 sequence is 13 residues long. CDR3 amino acids: CASSEGNRNEQFF. Written as DNA, the CDR3 is TGTGCCAGCAGTGAAGGGAACAGGAATGAGCAGTTCTTC.

The rearrangement joins TRBV9 to TRBJ2-3; 10 nucleotides line up with TRBD2. Germline CDR1 SGDLS, CDR2 YYNGEE. V lost 2 bases to trimming and J lost 1 base; unmatched junction nucleotides: 10. The CDR3 runs 18 residues. The CDR3 is CASSVRAGGPGGTDTQYF. CDR3 nucleotides: TGTGCCAGCAGCGTGAGAGCGGGAGGGCCGGGCGGCACAGATACGCAGTATTTT.

The chain combines TRBV4-1 with TRBJ2-7; maybe TRBD2 (6 bases). The CDR3 has 11 amino acids. CDR1 is MGHRA and CDR2 is YSYEKL in the germline V gene. V was cut by 11 bases and J by 3 bases, with 11 bases left in between. CDR3 region: CAAGGIYEQYF. The CDR3 coding sequence is TGCGCCGCTGGCGGGATCTACGAGCAGTACTTC.

This clone was recorded only once. CDR3 sequence: CASSLRRGRFRTWYTF. The DNA of the CDR3 is TGTGCCAGCAGCTTGAGAAGGGGGCGATTTAGAACTTGGTACACCTTC. The V call is TRBV5-4, the J call TRBJ1-2; 7 nucleotides match TRBD1. J lost 11 bases, V lost 1 base, and 17 bases had no gene match. CDR3 length: 16 residues. The V gene's germline CDR1 is SGHNT and CDR2 YYREEE (reference sequence).

The chain uses TRBV4-1 and TRBJ2-4; TRBD1 might be the D (6 bases). The length of the CDR3 is 15 residues. Germline V gene lookup returns CDR1 MGHRA and CDR2 YSYEKL. V was shortened by 4 bases and J by 1 base, with 11 bases between the two germline ends. CDR3 residues: CASSLGTQAKNIQYF. The DNA of the CDR3 is TGCGCCAGCAGCCTGGGGACACAGGCCAAAAACATTCAGTACTTC.

V is TRBV6-5 and J is TRBJ1-1, with D possibly matching TRBD1 (6 bases). Trimming took 5 bases from V and 5 from J, leaving 15 bases between them. The CDR3 extends over 14 amino acids. Germline CDR1 and CDR2: MNHEY and SVGAGI. The CDR3 loop reads CASSPSPGVTEAFF. As DNA, the CDR3 is TGTGCCAGCAGTCCGAGCCCAGGGGTAACTGAAGCTTTCTTT.

J is TRBJ2-7 and V is TRBV6-1; 10 bases agree with TRBD1. Germline CDR1 reads MNHNS; CDR2 reads SASEGT. The junction had 7 bases not matched to a gene; V was cut back by 5 bases and J by 6 bases. The CDR3 runs 14 residues. Written as DNA, the CDR3 is TGTGCCAGCAGTCTTACCGGGACAGGGGCCGAGCAGTACTTC. It encodes CASSLTGTGAEQYF.

V gene TRBV28 combines with J gene TRBJ2-3, with 10 bases lining up with TRBD1. V shed 6 bases, J shed 5 bases, and the junction held 8 bases outside the gene matches. This CDR3 region has 15 residues. Germline CDR1 is MDHEN and CDR2 is SYDVKM. CDR3 sequence (DNA): TGTGCCAGCAGCAAGGACAGGGGGAAGGGAGATACGCAGTATTTT. Protein product: CASSKDRGKGDTQYF.

The V gene is TRBV12-5, the J gene TRBJ2-1; 7 nucleotides align to TRBD2. Germline assignment: CDR1 LGHNT and CDR2 FRNRAP. J was trimmed by 5 bases and V by 6 bases; bases with no gene match: 4. The CDR3 runs 13 residues. The CDR3 sequence is CASGGTKHNEQFF. The CDR3 DNA is TGTGCTAGTGGCGGGACTAAGCACAATGAGCAGTTCTTC.

This clone was observed a few times. The chain employs TRBV5-4 and TRBJ1-6; TRBD1 matches at 9 bases. Unmatched junction bases numbered 4, after V lost 2 bases and J lost 7 bases. From germline, CDR1 is SGHNT and CDR2 YYREEE (reference sequence). The CDR3 runs to 15 residues. CDR3 region: CASSFSDRGNSPLHF. CDR3 bases: TGTGCCAGCAGCTTCTCTGACAGGGGGAATTCACCCCTCCACTTT.

Note on this clone: Within the sample, other DNA sequences also encode this same CDR3. The V call is TRBV5-1, the J call TRBJ2-7, with TRBD1 as a possible D gene (5 bases). The CDR3 length is 14 residues. V shed 0 bases and J shed 7 bases, with 14 bases lying between them. Germline V gene sequence: CDR1 SGHRS, CDR2 YFSETQ. In DNA form, the CDR3 reads TGCGCCAGCAGCTTGGGTCAGGGCGCGCGGGAGCAGTACTTC. Translated, it gives CASSLGQGAREQYF.

The chain couples TRBV28 to TRBJ2-6; 7 bases line up with TRBD1. V gave up 5 bases and J gave up 13 bases; unmatched junction bases: 14. This CDR3 spans 15 amino acids. CDR1 and CDR2 from the germline V gene are MDHEN and SYDVKM. CDR3 in DNA: TGTGCCAGCAGTCCATACCTCAGGGGGTCGGGGGTCCTGACTTTC. This translates into CASSPYLRGSGVLTF.

The chain couples TRBV29-1 to TRBJ2-7; perhaps TRBD1 as D (6 bases). Germline V gene sequence: CDR1 SQVTM, CDR2 ANQGSEA. This CDR3 spans 12 amino acids. The V end was cut by 5 bases, the J end by 3 bases, with 11 bases between. CDR3 sequence: CSVSDRLYEQYF. In nucleotides, the CDR3 is TGCAGCGTTTCCGACAGGCTCTACGAGCAGTACTTC.

The V gene is TRBV27, the J gene TRBJ2-1; 13 nucleotides match TRBD2. This CDR3 contains 14 residues. Germline V CDR1 and CDR2: MNHEY, SMNVEV (reference sequence). V dropped 6 bases and J dropped 7; count of bases not matched to a gene: 3. The chain's CDR3 is CASRTSGRQNEQFF. CDR3 in DNA: TGTGCCAGCAGGACTAGCGGGAGGCAAAATGAGCAGTTCTTC.